This T cell receptor (beta chain) comes out of a study of blood T cell repertoires in COVID-19. Study at large: The United States, Italy and Spain supplied acute and convalescent COVID-19 samples. In each case, the material was cDNA or gDNA derived from T cells, B-cell-depleted T cells, or PBMCs.

Germline V CDR1 and CDR2: SGHRS, YFSETQ. This CDR3 region has 15 residues. The V and J ends lost 0 bases and 4 bases, in that order; junction bases with no gene match: 7. As originally analysed: Estimated nucleated cell counts came from reference gene primer amplification. Clones were sequenced by immunoSEQ multiplex PCR, and TCRdb holds only the in-frame ones, with some missing. V and J calls plus clone size are reproduced from that table; the DNA served to infer D and trimming. Of fewer than 350,000 clones in the sample, over 80% were seen once. This clonotype originated in a young man with COVID-19, enrolled during active disease. The source material was peripheral blood. The rearrangement links TRBV5-1 to TRBJ2-7, with 7 bases identical to TRBD2. The CDR3: CASSLEREGSYEQYF. In DNA form, the CDR3 reads TGCGCCAGCAGCTTGGAGAGGGAGGGGAGTTACGAGCAGTACTTC.